What follows are 12 T cell receptor beta chains derived from one specimen sequenced in a study of blood T cell repertoires in COVID-19. The repertoire was sequenced with immunoSEQ multiplex PCR; TCRdb's copy has only in-frame clones and lacks some. The table includes 270,000 or so clones, 85% to 90% detected once. The sample comprised peripheral blood. The receptors here all came from a man aged 35-49 years with acute or convalescent COVID-19.

The gene calls are TRBV6-5 and TRBJ1-5; no firm D call. The CDR3 runs 14 residues. Trimming left V 7 bases short and J 0 bases short, with 10 bases between. CDR1 MNHEY and CDR2 SVGAGI come from the germline V gene. The DNA of the CDR3 is TGTGCCAGCAACGAGGGTTCTAGCAATCAGCCCCAGCATTTT. It codes for CASNEGSSNQPQHF.

V gene TRBV5-1 combines with J gene TRBJ2-1; 7 bases align to TRBD1. The CDR3 is made up of 17 amino acids. Germline values: CDR1 SGHRS, CDR2 YFSETQ. V gave up 4 bases and J gave up 0 bases; unmatched junction bases: 10. The CDR3 is CASSLDHRDSSYNEQFF. CDR3 bases: TGCGCCAGCAGCCTTGATCACCGGGACAGCTCCTACAATGAGCAGTTCTTC.

The V call is TRBV6-5, the J call TRBJ2-7; 9 bases agree with TRBD1. After removal of 6 bases from V and 4 bases from J, the junction contained 10 bases not matched to a gene. CDR1 MNHEY and CDR2 SVGAGI come from the germline V gene. The CDR3 is made up of 15 amino acids. CDR3 sequence reads: CASRYLGTGIYEQYF. CDR3 coding DNA: TGTGCCAGCAGATACCTCGGGACAGGGATTTACGAGCAGTACTTC.

J is TRBJ1-6 and V is TRBV6-5; possibly TRBD1 for D (5 bases). There are 13 residues in the CDR3. Per germline, CDR1 MNHEY and CDR2 SVGAGI. With 10 bases removed from V and 7 bases from J, the gap between germline ends came to 14 bases. The CDR3 DNA is TGTGCCATTCGCAGGGTTTACAATTCACCCCTCCACTTT. Amino acids: CAIRRVYNSPLHF.

The chain uses TRBV5-5 and TRBJ2-1; D unclear. This CDR3 contains 15 residues. CDR1 and CDR2 (germline): SGHKS, YYEKEE (reference sequence). The V and J ends lost 4 bases and 0 bases respectively, with 11 bases between them. CDR3 bases: TGTGCCAGCAGCCTCACCAGGCACTCCTACAATGAGCAGTTCTTC. Translating it yields CASSLTRHSYNEQFF.

V and J are TRBV5-1 and TRBJ2-2; 7 positions agree with TRBD1. Trimming removed 0 bases from V and 1 base from J; junction bases left unmatched: 0. From germline, CDR1 is SGHRS and CDR2 YFSETQ. CDR3 size: 15 residues. Here the CDR3 DNA reads TGCGCCAGCAGCTTGGGACAGGGGAACACCGGGGAGCTGTTTTTT. Translating gives CASSLGQGNTGELFF.

The chain couples TRBV19 to TRBJ1-1; the match to TRBD1 covers 11 bases. CDR3 length: 14 amino acids. The V gene end was trimmed by 9 bases and the J gene end by 4 bases; junction bases not matched to a gene: 7. The germline V gene has CDR1 LNHDA and CDR2 SQIVND (reference sequence). The CDR3 nucleotides are TGTGCCAGCGGGACGGGACAGGGGGGCACTGAAGCTTTCTTT. Protein product: CASGTGQGGTEAFF.

The chain employs TRBV25-1 and TRBJ2-3; D unresolved. Trimming removed 2 bases from V and 6 bases from J, with 9 bases in between. Per germline, CDR1 MGHDK and CDR2 SYGVNS. The CDR3 spans 13 residues. The CDR3: CASSEHQWDTQYF. In DNA, the CDR3 is TGTGCCAGCAGTGAACATCAGTGGGATACGCAGTATTTT.

V is TRBV3-1 (or the pseudogene TRBV3-2) and J is TRBJ2-1; 7 nucleotides agree with TRBD1. Germline V lookup: CDR1 LGHDT, CDR2 YNNKEL (reference sequence). The CDR3 has 17 amino acids. Trimming cost V 0 bases and J 5 bases; bases outside gene matches: 10. CDR3 amino acids: CASSQDKGRGPHNEQFF. Here the CDR3 DNA reads TGTGCCAGCAGCCAAGATAAAGGAAGGGGGCCCCACAATGAGCAGTTCTTC.

V usage is TRBV4-1 and J usage is TRBJ1-4, with 8 bases aligning to TRBD1. Germline values: CDR1 MGHRA, CDR2 YSYEKL. There are 16 residues in the CDR3. V dropped 1 base and J dropped 6; count of bases not matched to a gene: 7. The CDR3 reads CASSQVGRTGHEKLFF. The CDR3 nucleotides are TGCGCCAGCAGCCAAGTCGGAAGGACAGGGCATGAAAAACTGTTTTTT.

J is TRBJ1-5 and V is TRBV5-6; D not resolved. The CDR3 is 12 amino acids. The V gene's germline CDR1 is SGHDT and CDR2 YYEEEE. V was trimmed by 2 bases and J by 6 bases, leaving 6 bases between them. In DNA form, the CDR3 reads TGTGCCAGCAGCTTTCCCGGTCAGCCCCAGCATTTT. Translation: CASSFPGQPQHF.

The V call is TRBV9, the J call TRBJ2-1; TRBD2 is a possible D gene (6 bases). Per germline, CDR1 SGDLS and CDR2 YYNGEE. The CDR3 covers 15 residues. The V end was cut by 3 bases, the J end by 1 base, with 11 bases between. Here the CDR3 DNA reads TGTGCCAGCAGCGCCCTAGCGTTTTCCTACAATGAGCAGTTCTTC. Translating gives CASSALAFSYNEQFF.